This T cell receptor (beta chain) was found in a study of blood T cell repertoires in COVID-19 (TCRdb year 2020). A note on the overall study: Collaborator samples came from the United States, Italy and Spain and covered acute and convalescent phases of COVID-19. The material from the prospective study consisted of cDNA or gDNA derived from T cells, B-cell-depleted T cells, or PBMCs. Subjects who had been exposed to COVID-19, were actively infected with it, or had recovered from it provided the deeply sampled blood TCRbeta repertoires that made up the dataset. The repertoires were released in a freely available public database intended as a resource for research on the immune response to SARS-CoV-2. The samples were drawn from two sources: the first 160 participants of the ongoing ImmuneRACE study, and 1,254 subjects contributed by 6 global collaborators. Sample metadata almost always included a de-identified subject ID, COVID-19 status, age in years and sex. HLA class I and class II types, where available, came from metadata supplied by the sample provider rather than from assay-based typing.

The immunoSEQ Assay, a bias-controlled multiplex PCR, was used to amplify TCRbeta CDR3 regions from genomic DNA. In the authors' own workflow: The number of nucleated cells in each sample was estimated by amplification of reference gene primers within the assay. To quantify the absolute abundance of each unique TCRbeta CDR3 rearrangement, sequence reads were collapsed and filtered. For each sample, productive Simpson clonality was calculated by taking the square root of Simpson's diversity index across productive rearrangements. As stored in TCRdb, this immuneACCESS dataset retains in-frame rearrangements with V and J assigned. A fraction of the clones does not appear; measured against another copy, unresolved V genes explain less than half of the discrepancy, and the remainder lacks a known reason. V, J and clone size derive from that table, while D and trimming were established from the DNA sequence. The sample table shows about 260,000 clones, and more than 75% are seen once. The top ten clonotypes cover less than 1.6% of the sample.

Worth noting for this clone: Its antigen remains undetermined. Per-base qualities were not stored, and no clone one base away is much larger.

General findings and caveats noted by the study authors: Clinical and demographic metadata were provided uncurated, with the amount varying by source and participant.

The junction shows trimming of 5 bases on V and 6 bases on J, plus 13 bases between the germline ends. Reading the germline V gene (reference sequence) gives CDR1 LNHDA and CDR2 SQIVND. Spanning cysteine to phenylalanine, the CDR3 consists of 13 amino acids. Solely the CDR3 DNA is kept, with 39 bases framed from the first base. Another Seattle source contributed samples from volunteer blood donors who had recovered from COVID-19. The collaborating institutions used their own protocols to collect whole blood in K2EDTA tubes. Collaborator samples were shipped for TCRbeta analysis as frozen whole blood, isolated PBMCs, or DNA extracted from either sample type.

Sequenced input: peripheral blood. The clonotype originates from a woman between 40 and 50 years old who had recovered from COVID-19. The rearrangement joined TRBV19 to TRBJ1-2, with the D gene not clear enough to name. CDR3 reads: CASSPRGKDGYTF. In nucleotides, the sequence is TGTGCCAGTAGTCCGCGGGGAAAGGATGGCTACACCTTC.